Shown below are 16 T cell receptor beta chains from a single sample sequenced in a study of shared clonotypes between healthy human individuals. The method was immunoSEQ multiplex PCR; TCRdb's version includes in-frame clones alone and lacks a portion of them. This sample carries 100,000 or so clones, approximately 70% of them seen once, and the ten largest clones take roughly 24%. Input material: memory CD8+ T cells sorted from blood. Subset specified: CD45RO+ cells pooled with CCR7-negative TemRA cells. The receptors come from a woman aged 25 to 45 in good health.

This chain joins TRBV9 and TRBJ2-2, with no clear D. In germline, CDR1 is SGDLS, CDR2 YYNGEE. This CDR3 region has 15 residues. V was shortened by 2 bases and J by 4 bases, with 12 bases between the two germline ends. CDR3 in DNA: TGTGCCAGCAGCGTTACAGCGACGGGCACCGGGGAGCTGTTTTTT. Its protein product is CASSVTATGTGELFF.

This rearrangement joins TRBV5-4 to TRBJ2-7; 12 positions match TRBD2. The CDR3 has 14 amino acids. V lost 4 bases, J lost 6 bases, and 5 bases stayed unmatched. Germline V gene sequence: CDR1 SGHNT, CDR2 YYREEE (reference sequence). For the CDR3, the DNA is TGTGCCAGCAGCCAGGGACTAGCGGGCCGCGAGCAGTACTTC. Translated: CASSQGLAGREQYF.

The rearrangement joins TRBV5-1 to TRBJ2-2, with 8 bases that match TRBD1. Germline-derived CDR1 and CDR2 are SGHRS and YFSETQ. The CDR3 sequence is 15 residues long. V gave up 0 bases and J gave up 7 bases; unmatched junction bases: 5. The CDR3 loop is CASSLVSGGGGELFF. The DNA for the CDR3 is TGCGCCAGCAGCTTGGTATCAGGGGGCGGCGGGGAGCTGTTTTTT.

The chain combines TRBV4-2 with TRBJ2-1; a weak D match, TRBD1 (6 bases). V was clipped by 0 bases and J by 2 bases, with 11 bases between them. Germline V CDR1 and CDR2: LGHNA, YNFKEQ. The CDR3 extends over 16 amino acids. The CDR3 loop reads CASSQDGTTAYNEQFF. The CDR3 DNA is TGTGCCAGCAGCCAAGACGGGACAACAGCCTACAATGAGCAGTTCTTC.

The chain links TRBV27 to TRBJ2-2; no firm D call. The CDR3 totals 14 residues. Germline V gene data show CDR1 as MNHEY and CDR2 as SMNVEV (reference sequence). V lost 6 bases and J 6 bases, leaving 14 bases between the germline ends. The CDR3 DNA reads TGTGCCAGCAGGAAACTAAAAGGGCCCGGGGAGCTGTTTTTT. This gives the protein CASRKLKGPGELFF.

The J gene is TRBJ2-2, the V gene TRBV30; D possibly corresponds to TRBD1 (5 bases). The V gene lost 2 bases and the J gene lost 1 base, with 11 bases spanning the gap. Germline CDR1 and CDR2: GTSNPN and SVGIG (reference sequence). The CDR3 is 15 residues long. The CDR3 here is CAWSTGDRNTGELFF. In DNA, the CDR3 is TGTGCCTGGAGTACAGGCGATAGGAACACCGGGGAGCTGTTTTTT.

The chain couples TRBV5-1 to TRBJ2-7, with 11 nucleotides matching TRBD2. CDR1 SGHRS and CDR2 YFSETQ come from the germline V gene. The CDR3 sequence is 19 residues long. V was pared by 3 bases and J by 4 bases, with 18 bases of the junction left unmatched. DNA of the CDR3: TGCGCCAGCAGCTCGAAGACTAGCGGGGACCCCGGCTATCCTTACGAGCAGTACTTC. This codes for CASSSKTSGDPGYPYEQYF.

V and J are TRBV9 and TRBJ1-2; D uncertain. Trimming shortened V by 5 bases and J by 2 bases, and 10 bases separated the two germline ends. Germline CDR1 SGDLS, CDR2 YYNGEE. CDR3 length equals 13 residues. In DNA, the CDR3 is TGTGCCAGCAGTCTGGGCGGGAACTATGGCTACACCTTC. This translates into CASSLGGNYGYTF.

As for this clone: This likely reflects a read error, since a far larger clone is one base away. CDR3 amino acids: CASSQLAGSTDTQYF. CDR3 in DNA: TGTGCCAGCAGTCAACTAGCGGGAAGCACAGATACGCAGTATTTT. The chain joins TRBV27 to TRBJ2-3, with TRBD2 matching over 10 bases. V shed 5 bases and J 0 bases; nucleotides not matched to a gene: 2. CDR3 length: 15 amino acids. Germline assignment: CDR1 MNHEY and CDR2 SMNVEV (reference sequence).

Regarding this clone: A much larger clonotype is one base distant, so this may be a read error. The sample has other DNA sequences that encode this CDR3 too. The chain uses TRBV9 and TRBJ2-3; the match to TRBD2 covers 10 bases. This CDR3 is 14 amino acids long. The V gene's germline CDR1 is SGDLS and CDR2 YYNGEE. Losses at the gene ends were 4 bases for V and 4 bases for J; bases not matched to a gene: 3. CDR3 DNA sequence: TGTGCCAGCAGCTTAGCGGGAGGTTCAGATACGCAGTATTTT. Translation: CASSLAGGSDTQYF.

V is TRBV5-6 and J is TRBJ2-7, with TRBD1 matching 8 bases. V shed 5 bases, J shed 2 bases, and the junction held 9 bases outside the gene matches. Germline lookup yields CDR1 SGHDT and CDR2 YYEEEE. CDR3 length: 15 residues. The CDR3 here is CASSSRTGTPYEQYF. CDR3 in DNA: TGTGCCAGCAGTTCTCGGACAGGGACCCCCTACGAGCAGTACTTC.

This clone was observed a single time. The gene calls are TRBV29-1 and TRBJ2-7; 12 nucleotides match TRBD1. The CDR3 extends over 13 amino acids. CDR1 is SQVTM, CDR2 ANQGSEA, per germline. Trimming at V came to 7 bases and at J to 4 bases, leaving 5 bases not matched to a gene. CDR3 DNA: TGCAGCGCTACGGGACAGGGGGCTTACGAGCAGTACTTC. It translates to CSATGQGAYEQYF.

This rearrangement joins TRBV4-1 to TRBJ1-2; D call uncertain. The CDR3 is made up of 16 amino acids. Trimming left V 1 base short and J 7 bases short, with 19 bases between. Germline V gives CDR1 MGHRA, CDR2 YSYEKL. The CDR3 DNA reads as TGCGCCAGCAGCCAAGGCGCCACAGCCATTTTTGGTGGCTACACCTTC. As protein: CASSQGATAIFGGYTF.

This sequence joins TRBV6-5 and TRBJ2-7, with 7 bases identical to TRBD2. There are 14 residues in the CDR3. J was trimmed by 2 bases and V by 8 bases; bases with no gene match: 9. Germline V gene lookup returns CDR1 MNHEY and CDR2 SVGAGI. CDR3 DNA sequence: TGTGCCAGCGCCAGCGGGACGCCTACCTACGAGCAGTACTTC. It encodes CASASGTPTYEQYF.

This clone came up once. This sequence joins TRBV19 and TRBJ2-7; possibly TRBD1 or TRBD2 for D (5 bases each). The CDR3 has 17 amino acids. Trimming took 2 bases from V and 0 from J, leaving 17 bases between them. CDR1 and CDR2 (germline): LNHDA, SQIVND (reference sequence). Here the CDR3 DNA reads TGTGCCAGTAGTATATTCTTCGGGGCGTCGAGCTCCTACGAGCAGTACTTC. As protein: CASSIFFGASSSYEQYF.

This clone came up a few times. The genes are TRBV25-1 and TRBJ2-1; no reliable D call. The CDR3 is 14 amino acids. V was trimmed by 8 bases and J by 0 bases, leaving 11 bases between them. CDR1 MGHDK and CDR2 SYGVNS come from the germline V gene. The CDR3 DNA follows: TGTGCCAGCGCCGCCGACGGCTCCTACAATGAGCAGTTCTTC. This gives the protein CASAADGSYNEQFF.